This T cell receptor beta chain comes out of a study of beta chain features in type 1 diabetes. About the research overall: Cell yields, gender and age were similar in healthy donors and patients.

Expressed TCRB transcripts were sequenced after all isolated RNA was converted to cDNA. Assay used: immunoSEQ multiplex PCR; TCRdb lists only in-frame clones, some missing. Of about 360,000 clones listed, around 13% are singletons. CDR1 MDHEN and CDR2 SYDVKM come from the germline V gene. The CDR3 runs to 13 residues. V gave up 7 bases and J gave up 4 bases; unmatched junction bases: 6. Source material: naive CD4+ T cells from blood. This sequence was found in a man younger than 35 in good health. The genes are TRBV28 and TRBJ1-2; 7 nucleotides match TRBD1. The DNA of the CDR3 is TGTGCCAGCACCTCGACAGGGCTCTATGGCTACACCTTC. As protein: CASTSTGLYGYTF.